The clone carrying this TCR beta chain was counted a few times. Its antigen is not identified. These data originate in a study of T cell repertoires in cytomegalovirus infection. Trimming took off 5 bases at V and 4 bases at J, with 18 bases between the two ends. This CDR3 is 15 amino acids long. CDR1 MNHEY and CDR2 SVGEGT come from the germline V gene. A single record per CDR3 protein comes from TCRdb applying MiXCR to the reads. The data contain 250,000 to 400,000 distinct CDR3 sequences, about 25% of them singletons. This receptor was taken from a human donor in good health (CMV status not recorded). Some clones in this sample may be carry-over from other donors' samples. Source: cultured PBMCs, taken from culture after CMV antigen stimulation. V gene TRBV6-2 or TRBV6-3 combines with J gene TRBJ2-7; the D is unclear. CDR3 sequence: CASSPARSAAYEQYF. The CDR3 coding sequence is TGTGCCAGCAGTCCCGCAAGAAGCGCGGCATACGAGCAGTACTTC.